Presented here are 23 T cell receptor beta chains from one specimen sequenced in a study of CD8+CD57+ T cells in acquired aplastic anemia (dated by TCRdb to 2016 to 2018). The reads were generated on an Illumina HiSeq 2000. Profiling of TCR beta VDJ combinations and CDR3 sequences used genomic DNA as the template. TCRdb trimmed the raw reads at Q25, called clones with MiXCR and kept productive beta chains. Here each entry gathers all rows of one CDR3 protein and keeps the most common genes and DNA. The sample table holds over 200,000 distinct CDR3 sequences, of which around 63% were seen once. Less than 30% of the sample is held by the ten biggest clonotypes. The sequenced sample was sorted CD4+, CD8+, or CD8+CD57+ T cells (not recorded which) from PBMCs. These receptors all come from a human donor in good health.

This clonotype was observed many times. The chain uses TRBV7-9 and TRBJ2-1; the match to TRBD2 covers 12 bases. Germline V lookup: CDR1 SEHNR, CDR2 FQNEAQ (reference sequence). Trimming at V came to 4 bases and at J to 2 bases, leaving 6 bases not matched to a gene. The CDR3 has 17 residues. CDR3 region: CASSSTSGSRTYNEQFF. The CDR3 DNA sequence: TGTGCCAGCAGCTCGACTAGCGGGAGTAGAACCTACAATGAGCAGTTCTTC.

There are many counts of this clonotype. The chain carries TRBV11-2 and TRBJ2-7; 8 bases agree with TRBD1. After removal of 1 base from V and 1 base from J, the junction contained 6 bases not matched to a gene. The CDR3 runs to 16 residues. Germline assignment: CDR1 SGHAT and CDR2 FQNNGV. The CDR3 DNA sequence: TGTGCCAGCAGCTTAGGGTGGGACAGGTCGTCCTACGAGCAGTACTTC. Protein: CASSLGWDRSSYEQYF.

This clonotype was detected ten times or more. The gene calls are TRBV9 and TRBJ1-3; no clear D. Germline V gene lookup returns CDR1 SGDLS and CDR2 YYNGEE. The V end lost 0 bases, the J end lost 8 bases, and 15 bases lay between the germline ends. The CDR3 has 15 residues. CDR3 sequence reads: CASSVAPTVSDTIYF. CDR3 bases: TGTGCCAGCAGCGTAGCCCCGACCGTAAGCGACACCATATATTTT.

The CDR3 is CASGNAGYGAFF. Written as DNA, the CDR3 is TGTGCCAGCGGAAACGCAGGGTATGGAGCTTTCTTT. The J gene is TRBJ1-1, the V gene TRBV25-1; tentative D call: TRBD1 (5 bases). Trimming cost V 8 bases and J 10 bases, with 17 bases left between them. The CDR3 is 12 residues long. Looked up from germline, CDR1 is MGHDK and CDR2 is SYGVNS.

In its sample, this clonotype was seen many times. The V gene is TRBV6-4, the J gene TRBJ2-5; 7 bases are shared with TRBD2. The CDR3 sequence is 13 residues long. Trimming removed 6 bases from V and 3 bases from J; junction bases left unmatched: 4. Germline loops: CDR1 MRHNA, CDR2 SNTAGT. This CDR3 is CASSKTSEETQYF. Written as DNA, the CDR3 is TGTGCCAGCAGCAAAACTAGCGAAGAGACCCAGTACTTC.

V is TRBV20-1 and J is TRBJ2-7; 8 positions agree with TRBD1. This CDR3 has 15 residues. With 0 bases clipped from V and 1 base from J, the junction kept 5 bases outside the gene matches. CDR1 is DFQATT and CDR2 is SNEGSKA in the germline V gene (reference sequence). The CDR3, as DNA: TGCAGTGCTAGAGACCAAGGGACAGGATCCTACGAGCAGTACTTC. It is translated as CSARDQGTGSYEQYF.

The chain combines TRBV19 with TRBJ2-1; 9 bases map to TRBD2. Trimming cost V 8 bases and J 7 bases; bases outside gene matches: 6. Germline V gives CDR1 LNHDA, CDR2 SQIVND (reference sequence). The CDR3 has 13 residues. The CDR3 DNA reads TGTGCCAGTGCTAGCGGGATGGATAATGAGCAGTTCTTC. The encoded protein is CASASGMDNEQFF.

The chain uses TRBV19 and TRBJ1-5; weak D call: TRBD1 (6 bases). V lost 1 base and J 7 bases, leaving 14 bases between the germline ends. CDR3 length equals 15 residues. CDR1 and CDR2 (germline): LNHDA, SQIVND (reference sequence). Written as DNA, the CDR3 is TGTGCCAGTAGTATAGTAGCGGGGGCTAGGCAGCCCCAGCATTTT. Translation: CASSIVAGARQPQHF.

The V gene is TRBV10-3, the J gene TRBJ2-7, with D possibly matching TRBD1 (8 bases). Germline V gene sequence: CDR1 ENHRY, CDR2 SYGVKD. This CDR3 contains 14 residues. The V and J ends lost 10 bases and 2 bases respectively, with 18 bases between them. The CDR3 sequence: CASSGQGGAYEQYF. For the CDR3, the DNA is TGTGCCAGCAGCGGACAGGGAGGGGCCTACGAGCAGTACTTC.

This chain links TRBV15 with TRBJ2-1; D gene unclear. V lost 8 bases and J lost 6, with 14 bases in between. CDR1 is LNHNV, CDR2 YYDKDF, per germline (reference sequence). CDR3 length equals 13 residues. In nucleotides, the CDR3 is TGTGCCACCCGGAACCCGGTCTTCAATGAGCAGTTCTTC. It specifies CATRNPVFNEQFF.

The chain links TRBV2 to TRBJ2-6; D call uncertain. CDR3 size: 15 residues. CDR1 and CDR2 (germline): SNHLY, FYNNEI. Trimming stripped 7 bases from V and 1 base from J, with 11 bases between. The chain's CDR3 is CASTFFTSGANVLTF. The DNA of the CDR3 is TGTGCCAGCACTTTTTTCACATCTGGGGCCAACGTCCTGACTTTC.

At least ten counts were recorded for this clonotype. V is TRBV2 and J is TRBJ2-7; TRBD1 or TRBD2 may be the D gene (5 bases each). Deletions cut 3 bases from V and 6 bases from J, with 24 bases between. From germline, CDR1 is SNHLY and CDR2 FYNNEI. This CDR3 comprises 17 residues. In nucleotides, the CDR3 is TGTGCCAGCAGTGATTTGCCCACCGGGGACGGGGCGTCCGAGCAGTACTTC. Protein product: CASSDLPTGDGASEQYF.

This clonotype showed up just a few times. The chain couples TRBV7-8 to TRBJ2-3; the match to TRBD2 covers 9 bases. Trimming took 1 base from V and 2 from J; bases not matched to a gene: 4. The CDR3 sequence is 16 residues long. Germline assignment: CDR1 SGHVS and CDR2 FQNEAQ. CDR3 amino acids: CASSLGLAGITDTQYF. CDR3 sequence (DNA): TGTGCCAGCAGCTTAGGGCTAGCGGGGATCACAGATACGCAGTATTTT.

The count of this clonotype is one. The chain links TRBV20-1 to TRBJ2-7; D unclear. Trimming took off 1 base at V and 2 bases at J, with 9 bases between the two ends. This CDR3 contains 13 residues. The germline V gene has CDR1 DFQATT and CDR2 SNEGSKA (reference sequence). The chain's CDR3 is CSARGQVTYEQYF. CDR3 in DNA: TGCAGTGCTAGAGGGCAGGTGACCTACGAGCAGTACTTC.

About this clonotype: Germline is not matched at one junction end, which may reflect a read error. In DNA form, the CDR3 reads TGTGCCGGTGCCCAGGGGATTGAGTCCTGCGAGCAGTACTTC. This encodes CAGAQGIESCEQYF. The chain joins TRBV11-3 to TRBJ2-7; D perhaps matches TRBD1 (6 bases). The CDR3 consists of 14 residues. In germline, CDR1 is SGHNT, CDR2 YENEEA.

The V and J genes are TRBV15 and TRBJ2-1, with TRBD2 matching 7 bases. CDR1 and CDR2 (germline): LNHNV, YYDKDF (reference sequence). CDR3 size: 13 residues. J gave up 2 bases and V 10 bases, and 5 bases lay outside the gene matches. DNA of the CDR3: TGTGCCATGGCGGGAGTGGCCTACAATGAGCAGTTCTTC. Protein product: CAMAGVAYNEQFF.

V gene TRBV20-1 combines with J gene TRBJ2-7, with 11 bases aligning to TRBD1. Germline CDR1 and CDR2: DFQATT and SNEGSKA (reference sequence). This CDR3 is 15 amino acids long. With 3 bases clipped from V and 6 bases from J, the junction kept 10 bases outside the gene matches. For the CDR3, the DNA is TGCAGTGCTAGGGACTTAGGGACAGGGGGTCGCGAGCAGTACTTC. Translated, it gives CSARDLGTGGREQYF.

On this clonotype itself: The junction departs from germline at one end; a sequencing error may be responsible. This sequence joins TRBV24-1 and TRBJ2-7; D is undetermined. CDR3 length: 10 residues. Looked up from germline, CDR1 is KGHDR and CDR2 is SFDVKD. The CDR3 region has the DNA TGTGCCACGAGTGCCTCAGAGCAGTACTTC. Translated, it gives CATSASEQYF.

The chain couples TRBV29-1 to TRBJ1-2; possible D gene TRBD1, 5 bases. V was clipped by 5 bases and J by 2 bases, with 12 bases between them. Germline CDR1 and CDR2: SQVTM and ANQGSEA. The CDR3 covers 13 residues. The CDR3 sequence is CSVMQGPNYGYTF. DNA of the CDR3: TGCAGCGTTATGCAGGGACCGAACTATGGCTACACCTTC.

This clonotype was recorded at least ten times. The genes are TRBV27 and TRBJ1-6; 9 nucleotides agree with TRBD1. Germline V gene sequence: CDR1 MNHEY, CDR2 SMNVEV (reference sequence). V was pared by 5 bases and J by 7 bases, with 9 bases of the junction left unmatched. The CDR3 totals 16 residues. CDR3 nucleotides: TGTGCCAGCAGTCCCTCGGACAGGGGACACAATTCACCCCTCCACTTT. Its translation: CASSPSDRGHNSPLHF.

At least ten counts were recorded for this clonotype. This chain links TRBV10-3 with TRBJ2-5, with 12 bases fitting TRBD2. The CDR3 is 16 residues long. Per the germline V gene, CDR1 is ENHRY and CDR2 is SYGVKD. The ends lost 4 bases at V and 4 bases at J; junction bases unmatched: 7. The CDR3 bases are TGTGCCATCAGTGCACCCCTAGCGGGGGGGGGAGAGACCCAGTACTTC. Amino acids: CAISAPLAGGGETQYF.

This clonotype was seen at least ten times. The chain carries TRBV13 and TRBJ2-7; tentative D call: TRBD1 (5 bases). Germline CDR1 reads PRHDT; CDR2 reads FYEKMQ (reference sequence). The CDR3 totals 14 residues. Trimming left V 5 bases short and J 5 bases short, with 16 bases between. The CDR3: CASSQGSALNEQYF. The CDR3 bases are TGTGCCAGCAGCCAGGGCTCCGCGCTTAACGAGCAGTACTTC.

This clonotype came up once. The V and J genes are TRBV5-1 and TRBJ2-1; no reliable D call. The CDR3 length is 13 residues. The germline V gene encodes CDR1 SGHRS and CDR2 YFSETQ. V was cut by 4 bases and J by 5 bases, with 10 bases left in between. The CDR3 region is CASSQASDNEQFF. The CDR3 region has the DNA TGCGCCAGCAGCCAAGCCTCTGACAATGAGCAGTTCTTC.